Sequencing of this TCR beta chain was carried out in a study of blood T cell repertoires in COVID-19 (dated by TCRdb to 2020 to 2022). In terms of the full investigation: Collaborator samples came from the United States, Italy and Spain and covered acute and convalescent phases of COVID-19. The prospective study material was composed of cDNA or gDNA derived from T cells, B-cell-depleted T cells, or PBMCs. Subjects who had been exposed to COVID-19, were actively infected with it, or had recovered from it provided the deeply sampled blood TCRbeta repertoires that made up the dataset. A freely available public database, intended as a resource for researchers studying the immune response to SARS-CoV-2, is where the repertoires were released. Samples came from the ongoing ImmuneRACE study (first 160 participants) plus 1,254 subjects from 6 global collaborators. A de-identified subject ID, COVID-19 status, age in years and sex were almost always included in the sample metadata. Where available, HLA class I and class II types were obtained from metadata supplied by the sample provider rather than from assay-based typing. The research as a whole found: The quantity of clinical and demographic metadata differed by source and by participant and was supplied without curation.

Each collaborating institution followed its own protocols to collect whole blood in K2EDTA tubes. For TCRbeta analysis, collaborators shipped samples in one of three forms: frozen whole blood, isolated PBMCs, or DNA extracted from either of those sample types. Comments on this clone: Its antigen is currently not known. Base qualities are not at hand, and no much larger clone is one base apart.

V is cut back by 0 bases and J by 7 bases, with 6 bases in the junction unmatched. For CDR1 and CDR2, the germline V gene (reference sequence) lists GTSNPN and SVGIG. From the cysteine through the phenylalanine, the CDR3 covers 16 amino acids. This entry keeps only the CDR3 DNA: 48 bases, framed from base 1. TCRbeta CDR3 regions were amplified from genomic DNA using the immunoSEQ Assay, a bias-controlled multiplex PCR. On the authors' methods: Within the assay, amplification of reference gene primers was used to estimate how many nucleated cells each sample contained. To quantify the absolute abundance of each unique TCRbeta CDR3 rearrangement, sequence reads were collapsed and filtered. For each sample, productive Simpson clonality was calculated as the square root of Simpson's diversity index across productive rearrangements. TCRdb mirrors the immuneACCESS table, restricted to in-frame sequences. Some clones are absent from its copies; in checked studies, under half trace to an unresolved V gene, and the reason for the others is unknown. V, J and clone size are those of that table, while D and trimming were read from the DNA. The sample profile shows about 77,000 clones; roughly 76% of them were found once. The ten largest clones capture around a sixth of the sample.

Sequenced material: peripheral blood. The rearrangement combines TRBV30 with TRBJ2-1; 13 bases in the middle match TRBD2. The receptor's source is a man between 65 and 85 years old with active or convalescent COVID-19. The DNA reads TGTGCCTGGAGTGTACAGGGACTAGCGGGGCTGAATGAGCAGTTCTTC. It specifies CAWSVQGLAGLNEQFF.